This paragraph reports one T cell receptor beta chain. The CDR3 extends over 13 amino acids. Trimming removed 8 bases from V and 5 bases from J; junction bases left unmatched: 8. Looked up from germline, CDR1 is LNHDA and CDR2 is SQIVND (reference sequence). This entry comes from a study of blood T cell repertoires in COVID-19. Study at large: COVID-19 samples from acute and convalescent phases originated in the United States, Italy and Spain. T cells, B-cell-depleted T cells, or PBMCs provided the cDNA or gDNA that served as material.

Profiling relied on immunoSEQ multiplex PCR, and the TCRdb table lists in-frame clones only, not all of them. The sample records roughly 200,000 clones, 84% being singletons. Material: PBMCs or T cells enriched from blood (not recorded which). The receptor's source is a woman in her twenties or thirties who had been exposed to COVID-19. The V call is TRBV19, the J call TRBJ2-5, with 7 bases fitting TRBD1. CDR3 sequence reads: CASHPTGFETQYF. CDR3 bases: TGTGCCAGTCATCCGACAGGGTTTGAGACCCAGTACTTC.